This entry lists 24 T cell receptor beta chains sequenced from one sample in a study of CXCR3-negative and CXCR3-positive naive CD8 T cells. Researchers prepared the TRB cDNA libraries using 5' RACE with UMI labels. From its re-call of the 5' RACE reads, TCRdb lists each CDR3 protein once, without DNA. Reported are some 150,000 distinct CDR3 sequences; the ten largest clones contain around 0.41%. For these receptors, no antigen is known. Study conclusions and caveats: Comparison of naive cells showed more hydrophobic TRB CDR3s in CXCR3-positive than in CXCR3-negative naive cells.

Sequenced: naive CXCR3+ CD8+ T cells from blood. Subset indicated: CD45RO-CCR7+CD27+CD95- naive CD8+ T cells expressing CXCR3 (TNR3+). Receptors were obtained from a human donor in good health. Some clones in this sample may be carry-over from other donors' samples.

This sequence joins TRBV7-6 and TRBJ2-1; TCRdb selects TRBD1, and the lack of DNA leaves this call unchecked. The CDR3 runs to 15 residues. From germline, CDR1 is SGHVS and CDR2 FNYEAQ. The CDR3: CASSLTRTQDNEQFF.

The genes are TRBV9 and TRBJ1-2; the D call from TCRdb, TRBD1, cannot be confirmed without DNA. The CDR3 sequence is 15 residues long. Germline V lookup: CDR1 SGDLS, CDR2 YYNGEE. CDR3 in amino acids: CASSPEAELGAGYTF.

V usage is TRBV7-6 and J usage is TRBJ2-7. This CDR3 is built from 12 residues. CDR1 is SGHVS and CDR2 is FNYEAQ in the germline V gene. This CDR3 reads CASSLLSGEQYF.

The rearrangement joins TRBV28 to TRBJ2-1; TCRdb's assignment of TRBD2 cannot be checked, as there is no DNA. Per the germline V gene, CDR1 is MDHEN and CDR2 is SYDVKM. The length of the CDR3 is 17 residues. CDR3 loop: CASSTGTSGRLYNEQFF.

The V gene is TRBV2, the J gene TRBJ2-1; there is no DNA to check the TCRdb D call of TRBD1. The germline V gene encodes CDR1 SNHLY and CDR2 FYNNEI. This CDR3 has 12 residues. The chain's CDR3 is CASRQGGNEQFF.

J is TRBJ2-7 and V is TRBV20-1. Germline loops: CDR1 DFQATT, CDR2 SNEGSKA (reference sequence). CDR3 length: 13 residues. The CDR3 loop reads CSARGYGVYEQYF.

The chain uses TRBV7-9 and TRBJ2-5; the TRBD2 assignment by TCRdb is unverifiable without DNA. CDR1 and CDR2 (germline): SEHNR, FQNEAQ (reference sequence). The CDR3 is 13 amino acids. The CDR3 spells CASSWEARETQYF.

This chain joins TRBV28 and TRBJ1-5; TCRdb reports TRBD1, a call that lacks DNA to check it against. The CDR3 has 14 amino acids. Per germline, CDR1 MDHEN and CDR2 SYDVKM. This CDR3 is CASNPGDSNQPQHF.

This CDR3 reads CASAGTGGIYEQFF. This chain connects TRBV2 to TRBJ2-1; the D call from TCRdb, TRBD1, cannot be confirmed without DNA. Germline CDR1 is SNHLY and CDR2 is FYNNEI. There are 14 residues in the CDR3.

The J gene is TRBJ1-5, the V gene TRBV9; there is no DNA to check the TCRdb D call of TRBD1. The CDR3 sequence is 14 residues long. CDR1 is SGDLS, CDR2 YYNGEE, per germline. CDR3 protein: CASSDGTGHQPQHF.

The V and J genes are TRBV25-1 and TRBJ2-1; TCRdb lists TRBD1, though no DNA is available to test this call. Looked up from germline, CDR1 is MGHDK and CDR2 is SYGVNS. This CDR3 is 16 amino acids long. This CDR3 is CASGPGWGLAYNEQFF.

The chain is built from TRBV18 and TRBJ2-7; TCRdb's D call of TRBD1 is untestable without DNA. Germline V lookup: CDR1 KGHSH, CDR2 LQKENI. CDR3 size: 14 residues. The CDR3 here is CASSPPPETYEQYF.

The chain is built from TRBV29-1 and TRBJ2-5; there is no DNA to check the TCRdb D call of TRBD1. CDR1 is SQVTM, CDR2 ANQGSEA, per germline. This CDR3 spans 14 amino acids. CDR3 sequence reads: CSVELASGGETQYF.

The chain is built from TRBV24-1 and TRBJ2-1; lacking DNA, the TRBD2 call made by TCRdb goes unchecked. Looked up from germline, CDR1 is KGHDR and CDR2 is SFDVKD. This CDR3 has 16 amino acids. The CDR3 reads CATSDLGSGGANEQFF.

J is TRBJ1-1 and V is TRBV29-1; TCRdb picks TRBD1, but there is no DNA to check that call. The CDR3 loop spans 13 amino acids. Germline V gene data show CDR1 as SQVTM and CDR2 as ANQGSEA. The chain's CDR3 is CSVEQGFNTEAFF.

V and J are TRBV28 and TRBJ2-7; without DNA, the TCRdb call of TRBD1 cannot be checked. Germline V gene sequence: CDR1 MDHEN, CDR2 SYDVKM. This CDR3 is 12 amino acids long. This CDR3 reads CASTPPGQGSYF.

V usage is TRBV12-3 or TRBV12-4 and J usage is TRBJ1-1. The CDR3 spans 13 residues. The CDR3 is CASNYGRNTEAFF.

V usage is TRBV5-5 and J usage is TRBJ2-1; TCRdb outputs TRBD1, but without DNA this stays unchecked. CDR3 length equals 15 residues. Germline V gene sequence: CDR1 SGHKS, CDR2 YYEKEE (reference sequence). The CDR3: CASSYGTDNYNEQFF.

V gene TRBV7-9 combines with J gene TRBJ2-3. The CDR3 has 14 amino acids. Germline V CDR1 and CDR2: SEHNR, FQNEAQ (reference sequence). The CDR3 sequence: CASSLGFGADTQYF.

The genes are TRBV19 and TRBJ2-1; TCRdb returns TRBD2, unconfirmable since there is no DNA. Germline CDR1 LNHDA, CDR2 SQIVND (reference sequence). The CDR3 consists of 15 residues. Here the CDR3 reads CASSIGLALYNEQFF.

The rearrangement uses TRBV5-1 and TRBJ2-1; checking the TCRdb D call of TRBD1 is not possible without DNA. This CDR3 spans 18 amino acids. Per germline, CDR1 SGHRS and CDR2 YFSETQ. The chain's CDR3 is CASSFHPPGQGTADEQFF.

The gene calls are TRBV29-1 and TRBJ1-1; absent DNA, TCRdb's TRBD1 call cannot be checked. Germline CDR1 and CDR2: SQVTM and ANQGSEA. This CDR3 is 14 amino acids long. CDR3 region: CSFGGRGEVTEAFF.

The rearrangement links TRBV7-2 to TRBJ1-2; TCRdb indicates TRBD1, and absent DNA this call remains unverified. The CDR3 extends over 12 amino acids. In germline, CDR1 is SGHTA, CDR2 FQGNSA. The CDR3: CASSPWGGGYTF.

The chain uses TRBV4-3 and TRBJ2-2; absent DNA, TCRdb's TRBD2 call cannot be checked. Germline CDR1 is LGHNA and CDR2 is YSLEER. This CDR3 has 14 amino acids. CDR3 loop: CASSQGEETGELFF.